Below are 5 T cell receptor beta chains sequenced from a single sample in a study of blood T cell repertoires in COVID-19. Produced via immunoSEQ multiplex PCR; TCRdb's table is partial and in-frame only. The sample has about 85,000 clones; roughly four fifths are singletons. The sample was peripheral blood. The receptors originated from a man in his sixties with acute or convalescent COVID-19.

The J gene is TRBJ2-1, the V gene TRBV3-1 (or the pseudogene TRBV3-2); a weak D match, TRBD1 (5 bases). CDR1 is LGHDT, CDR2 YNNKEL, per germline (reference sequence). The V end was cut by 4 bases, the J end by 0 bases, with 13 bases between. The CDR3 is 16 residues long. The CDR3, as DNA: TGTGCCAGCAGCCCCAGACAGACGAGCTCCTACAATGAGCAGTTCTTC. Protein product: CASSPRQTSSYNEQFF.

The chain has TRBV13 and TRBJ1-6; 9 bases are shared with TRBD1. Trimming removed 0 bases from V and 9 bases from J; junction bases left unmatched: 6. CDR1 is PRHDT and CDR2 is FYEKMQ in the germline V gene (reference sequence). The CDR3 is made up of 16 amino acids. The CDR3: CASSLGGGQGGSPLHF. The CDR3 coding sequence is TGTGCCAGCAGCTTAGGTGGGGGACAGGGAGGTTCACCCCTCCACTTT. Full variable domain (outside the CDR3, taken from reference TRBV13 and TRBJ1-6): AAGVIQSPRHLIKEKRETATLKCYPIPRHDTVYWYQQGPGQDPQFLISFYEKMQSDKGSIPDRFSAQQFSDYHSELNMSSLELGDSALYFCASSLGGGQGGSPLHFGNGTRLTVT.

In this sample, this clone turned up once. The chain links TRBV28 to TRBJ1-5, with 7 bases matching TRBD1. The CDR3 has 17 residues. The germline V gene encodes CDR1 MDHEN and CDR2 SYDVKM. The V and J ends lost 6 bases and 0 bases, in that order; junction bases with no gene match: 11. For the CDR3, the DNA is TGTGCCAGCAGGCCCCCAGGGGGAGGTTTTAGCAATCAGCCCCAGCATTTT. Translating it yields CASRPPGGGFSNQPQHF.

This sequence joins TRBV9 and TRBJ1-5, with TRBD1 matching 9 bases. The V gene's germline CDR1 is SGDLS and CDR2 YYNGEE. With V trimmed by 3 bases and J by 4 bases, 5 bases remained unmatched. The CDR3 loop spans 15 amino acids. The CDR3 is CASSGTGDMNQPQHF. Here the CDR3 DNA reads TGTGCCAGCAGCGGGACAGGGGACATGAATCAGCCCCAGCATTTT.

The gene calls are TRBV11-1 and TRBJ2-5, with 9 positions matching TRBD2. V was clipped by 1 base and J by 2 bases; unmatched bases: 2. The CDR3 extends over 15 amino acids. Germline loops: CDR1 SGHAT, CDR2 FQDESV (reference sequence). CDR3 coding DNA: TGTGCCAGCAGCTTAGTAGCGGGGGTACAAGAGACCCAGTACTTC. Translation: CASSLVAGVQETQYF.